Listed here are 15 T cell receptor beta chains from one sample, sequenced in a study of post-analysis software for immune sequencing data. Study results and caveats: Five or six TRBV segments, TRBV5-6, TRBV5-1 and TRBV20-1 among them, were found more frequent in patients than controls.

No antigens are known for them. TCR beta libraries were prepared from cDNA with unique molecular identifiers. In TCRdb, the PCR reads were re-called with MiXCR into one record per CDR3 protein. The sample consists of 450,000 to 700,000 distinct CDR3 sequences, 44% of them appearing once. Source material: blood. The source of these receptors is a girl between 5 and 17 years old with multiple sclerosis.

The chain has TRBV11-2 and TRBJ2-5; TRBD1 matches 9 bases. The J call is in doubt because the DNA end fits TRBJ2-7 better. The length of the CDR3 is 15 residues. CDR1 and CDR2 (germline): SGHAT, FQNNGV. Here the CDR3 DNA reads TGTGCCAGCAGCCCAGGCAGGGACAGGGCCTACGAGCAGTACTTC. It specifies CASSPGRDRAYEQYF.

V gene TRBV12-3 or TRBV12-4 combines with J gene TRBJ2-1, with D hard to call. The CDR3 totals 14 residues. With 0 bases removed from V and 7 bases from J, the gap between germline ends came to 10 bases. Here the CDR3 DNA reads TGTGCCAGCAGTTTAGCAATGGGTCAGAATGAGCAGTTCTTC. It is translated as CASSLAMGQNEQFF.

For the CDR3, the DNA is TGCGCCAGCAACTTACCAGGGCAGATCACAGATACGCAGTATTTT. This translates into CASNLPGQITDTQYF. The V gene is TRBV5-1, the J gene TRBJ2-3; D is possibly TRBD1 (5 bases). Germline V gene lookup returns CDR1 SGHRS and CDR2 YFSETQ. Trimming took off 6 bases at V and 2 bases at J, with 16 bases between the two ends. The CDR3 sequence is 15 residues long.

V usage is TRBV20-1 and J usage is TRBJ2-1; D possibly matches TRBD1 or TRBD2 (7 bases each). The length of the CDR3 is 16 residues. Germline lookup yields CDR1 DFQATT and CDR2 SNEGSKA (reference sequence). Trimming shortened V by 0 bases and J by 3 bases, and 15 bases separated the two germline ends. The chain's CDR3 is CSARDRQGGGYNEQFF. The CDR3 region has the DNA TGCAGTGCTAGAGATCGGCAGGGGGGGGGCTACAATGAGCAGTTCTTC.

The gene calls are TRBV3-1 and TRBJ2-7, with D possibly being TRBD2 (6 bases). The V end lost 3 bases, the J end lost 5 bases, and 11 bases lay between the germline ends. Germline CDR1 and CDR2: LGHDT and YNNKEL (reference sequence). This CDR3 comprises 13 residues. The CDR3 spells CASSHPGRDEQYF. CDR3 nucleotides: TGTGCCAGCAGCCATCCCGGGAGAGACGAGCAGTACTTC.

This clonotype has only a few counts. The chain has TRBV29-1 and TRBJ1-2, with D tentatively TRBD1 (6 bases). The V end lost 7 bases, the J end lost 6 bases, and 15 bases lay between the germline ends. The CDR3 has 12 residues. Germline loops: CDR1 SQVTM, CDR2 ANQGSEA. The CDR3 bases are TGCAGCGCGATCAAGGGGGGGCATGGCTACACCTTC. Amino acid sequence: CSAIKGGHGYTF.

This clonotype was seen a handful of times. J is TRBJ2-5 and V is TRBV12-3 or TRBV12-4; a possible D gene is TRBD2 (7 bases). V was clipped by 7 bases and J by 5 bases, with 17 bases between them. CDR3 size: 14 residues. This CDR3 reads CASTLYREGETQYF. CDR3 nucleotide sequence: TGTGCCAGCACACTCTACAGGGAGGGCGAGACCCAGTACTTC.

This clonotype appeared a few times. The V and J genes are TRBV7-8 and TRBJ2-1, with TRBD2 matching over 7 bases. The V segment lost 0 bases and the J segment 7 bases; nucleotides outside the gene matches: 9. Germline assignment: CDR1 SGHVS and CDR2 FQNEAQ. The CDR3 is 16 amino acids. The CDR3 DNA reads TGTGCCAGCAGCTTAGCGGGGGGGTTTATGGGGAATGAGCAGTTCTTC. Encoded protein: CASSLAGGFMGNEQFF.

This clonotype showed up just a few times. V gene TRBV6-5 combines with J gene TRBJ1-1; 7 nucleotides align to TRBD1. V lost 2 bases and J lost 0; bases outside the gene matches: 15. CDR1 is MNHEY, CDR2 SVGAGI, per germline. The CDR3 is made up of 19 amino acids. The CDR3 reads CASSYGTQGGRYLNTEAFF. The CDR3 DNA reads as TGTGCCAGCAGTTACGGGACGCAGGGGGGGAGGTATTTGAACACTGAAGCTTTCTTT.

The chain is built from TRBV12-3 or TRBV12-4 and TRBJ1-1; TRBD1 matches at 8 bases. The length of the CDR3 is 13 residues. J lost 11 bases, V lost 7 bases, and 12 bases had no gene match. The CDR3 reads CASNEDRDPYAFF. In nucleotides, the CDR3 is TGTGCCAGCAACGAGGACAGGGACCCTTACGCTTTCTTT.

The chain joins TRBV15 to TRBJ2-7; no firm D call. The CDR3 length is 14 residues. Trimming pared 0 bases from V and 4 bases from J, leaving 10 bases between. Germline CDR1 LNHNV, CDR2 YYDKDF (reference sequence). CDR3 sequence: CATSRDSGLYEQYF. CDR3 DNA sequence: TGTGCCACCAGCAGAGATAGTGGGCTTTACGAGCAGTACTTC. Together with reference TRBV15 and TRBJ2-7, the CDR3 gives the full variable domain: DAMVIQNPRYQVTQFGKPVTLSCSQTLNHNVMYWYQQKSSQAPKLLFHYYDKDFNNEADTPDNFQSRRPNTSFCFLDIRSPGLGDTAMYLCATSRDSGLYEQYFGPGTRLTVT.

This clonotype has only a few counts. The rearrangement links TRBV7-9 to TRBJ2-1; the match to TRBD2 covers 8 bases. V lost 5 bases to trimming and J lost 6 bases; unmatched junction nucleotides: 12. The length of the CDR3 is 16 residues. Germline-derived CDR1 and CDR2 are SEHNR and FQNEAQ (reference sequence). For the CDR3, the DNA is TGTGCCAGCAGCCCCATTGAAGCGGGAGAGGGCAATGAGCAGTTCTTC. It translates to CASSPIEAGEGNEQFF.

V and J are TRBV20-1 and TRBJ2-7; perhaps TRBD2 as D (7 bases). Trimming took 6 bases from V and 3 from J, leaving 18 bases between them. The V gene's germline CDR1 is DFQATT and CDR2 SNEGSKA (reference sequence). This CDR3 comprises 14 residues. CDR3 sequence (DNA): TGCAGTGCAATTCACAGGGAGGGGGGCTACGAGCAGTACTTC. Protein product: CSAIHREGGYEQYF.

The CDR3 DNA is TGTGCCATCAGAGATGCAAAGGACAGGGCGGGCAACACTGAAGCTTTCTTT. It specifies CAIRDAKDRAGNTEAFF. The gene calls are TRBV10-3 and TRBJ1-1, with 8 nucleotides matching TRBD1. The CDR3 runs to 17 residues. The germline gives CDR1 ENHRY, CDR2 SYGVKD. The ends lost 6 bases at V and 2 bases at J; junction bases unmatched: 14.

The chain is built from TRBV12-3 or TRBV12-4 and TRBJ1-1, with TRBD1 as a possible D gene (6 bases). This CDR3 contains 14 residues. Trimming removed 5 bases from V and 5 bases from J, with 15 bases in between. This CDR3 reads CASSGPGQRTEAFF. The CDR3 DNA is TGTGCCAGCAGTGGACCGGGACAAAGAACTGAAGCTTTCTTT.